This T cell receptor beta chain appears in the sequencing data of a study of shared clonotypes between healthy human individuals. Profiling relied on immunoSEQ multiplex PCR, and the TCRdb table lists in-frame clones only, not all of them. Of fewer than 2.5 million clones in the sample, 80% to 95% were seen once. CDR1 is SGHNT, CDR2 YENEEA, per germline. The length of the CDR3 is 15 residues. After removal of 5 bases from V and 2 bases from J, the junction contained 9 bases not matched to a gene. This receptor was taken from a young man in good health. Some clones in this sample may be carry-over from other donors' samples. The specimen was naive CD4+ T cells from PBMCs. Subset of the sample: CD45RA+ positively selected. The V and J genes are TRBV11-3 and TRBJ2-7; the match to TRBD2 covers 7 bases. For the CDR3, the DNA is TGTGCCAGCAGCCCCGGGGGGACGGACCCCTACGAGCAGTACTTC. It encodes CASSPGGTDPYEQYF.